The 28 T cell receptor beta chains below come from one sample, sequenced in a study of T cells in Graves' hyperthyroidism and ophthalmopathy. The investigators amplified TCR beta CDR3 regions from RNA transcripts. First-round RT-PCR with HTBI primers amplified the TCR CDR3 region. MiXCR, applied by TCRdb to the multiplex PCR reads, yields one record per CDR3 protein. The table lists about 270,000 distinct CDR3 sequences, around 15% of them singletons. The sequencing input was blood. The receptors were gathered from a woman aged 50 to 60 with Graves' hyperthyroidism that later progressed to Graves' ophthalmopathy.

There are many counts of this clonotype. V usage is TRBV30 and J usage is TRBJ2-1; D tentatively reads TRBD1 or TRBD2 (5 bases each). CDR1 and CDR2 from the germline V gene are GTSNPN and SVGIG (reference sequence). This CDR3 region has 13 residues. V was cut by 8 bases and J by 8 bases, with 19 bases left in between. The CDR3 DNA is TGTGCCACCCGGGACGGCCGAGTGGATGAGCAGTTCTTC. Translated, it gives CATRDGRVDEQFF. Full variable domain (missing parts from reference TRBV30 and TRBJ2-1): SQTIHQWPATLVQPVGSPLSLECTVEGTSNPNLYWYRQAAGRGLQLLFYSVGIGQISSEVPQNLSASRPQDRQFILSSKKLLLSDSGFYLCATRDGRVDEQFFGPGTRLTVL.

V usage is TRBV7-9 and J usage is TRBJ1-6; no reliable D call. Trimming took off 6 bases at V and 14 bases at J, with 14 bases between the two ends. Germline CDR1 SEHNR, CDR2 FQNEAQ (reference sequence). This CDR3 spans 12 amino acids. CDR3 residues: CASSEEGRSLHF. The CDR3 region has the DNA TGTGCCAGCAGTGAGGAGGGAAGGTCCCTCCACTTT.

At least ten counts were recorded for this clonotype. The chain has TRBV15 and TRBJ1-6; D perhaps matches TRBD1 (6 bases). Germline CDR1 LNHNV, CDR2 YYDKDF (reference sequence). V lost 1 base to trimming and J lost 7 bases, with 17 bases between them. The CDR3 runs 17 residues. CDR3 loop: CATSRGRLGHANSPLHF. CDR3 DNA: TGTGCCACCAGCAGAGGAAGGTTGGGACACGCCAATTCACCCCTCCACTTT.

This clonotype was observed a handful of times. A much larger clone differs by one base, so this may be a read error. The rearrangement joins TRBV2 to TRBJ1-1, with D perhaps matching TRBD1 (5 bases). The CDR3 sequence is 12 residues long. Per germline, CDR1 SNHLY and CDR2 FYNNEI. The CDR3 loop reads CASSGHLTEALF. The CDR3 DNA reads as TGTGCCAGCTCAGGACACCTCACTGAAGCTCTCTTT.

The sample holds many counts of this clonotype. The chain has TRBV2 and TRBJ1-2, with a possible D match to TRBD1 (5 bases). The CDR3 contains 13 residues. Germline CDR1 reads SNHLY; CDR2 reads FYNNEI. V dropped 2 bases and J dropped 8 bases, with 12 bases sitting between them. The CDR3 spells CASSESREEGYTF. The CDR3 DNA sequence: TGTGCCAGCAGTGAAAGCAGGGAGGAGGGCTACACCTTC. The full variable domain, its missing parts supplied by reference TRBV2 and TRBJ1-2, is EPEVTQTPSHQVTQMGQEVILRCVPISNHLYFYWYRQILGQKVEFLVSFYNNEISEKSEIFDDQFSVERPDGSNFTLKIRSTKLEDSAMYFCASSESREEGYTFGSGTRLTVV.

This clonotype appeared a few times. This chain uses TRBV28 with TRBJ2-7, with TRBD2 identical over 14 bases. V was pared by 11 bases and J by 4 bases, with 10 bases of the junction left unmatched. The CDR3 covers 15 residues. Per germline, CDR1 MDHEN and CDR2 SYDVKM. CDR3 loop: CAGSGTSGSIYEQYF. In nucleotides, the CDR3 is TGTGCCGGCTCTGGGACTAGCGGGAGTATTTACGAGCAGTACTTC.

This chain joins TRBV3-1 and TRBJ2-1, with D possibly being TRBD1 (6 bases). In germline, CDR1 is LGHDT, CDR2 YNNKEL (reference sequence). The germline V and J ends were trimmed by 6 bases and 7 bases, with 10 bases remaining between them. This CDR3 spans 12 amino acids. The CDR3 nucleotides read TGTGCCAGCAGTCCAACAGGGAATGAGCAGTTCTTC. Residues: CASSPTGNEQFF.

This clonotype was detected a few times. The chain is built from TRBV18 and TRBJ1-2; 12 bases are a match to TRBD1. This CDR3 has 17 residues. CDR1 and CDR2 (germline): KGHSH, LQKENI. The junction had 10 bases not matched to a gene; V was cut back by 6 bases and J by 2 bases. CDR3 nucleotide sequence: TGTGCCAGCTCGCCCACCCCCGGGACAGGGGGCAACTATGGCTACACCTTC. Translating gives CASSPTPGTGGNYGYTF.

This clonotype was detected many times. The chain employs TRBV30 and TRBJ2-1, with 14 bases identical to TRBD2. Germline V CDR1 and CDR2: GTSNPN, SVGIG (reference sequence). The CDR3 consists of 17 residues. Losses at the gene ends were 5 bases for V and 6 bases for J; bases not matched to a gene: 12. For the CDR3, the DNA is TGTGCCTGGCGAATCGGACTAGCGGGAGGCCCGTTCAATGAGCAGTTCTTC. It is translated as CAWRIGLAGGPFNEQFF.

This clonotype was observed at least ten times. The CDR3 DNA follows: TGTGCCAGCAGTTCAGTGGCGGGAGAGGGGTCCTACGAGCAGTACTTC. This codes for CASSSVAGEGSYEQYF. The rearrangement uses TRBV27 and TRBJ2-7, with TRBD2 matching 7 bases. The CDR3 length is 16 residues. The ends lost 4 bases at V and 1 base at J; junction bases unmatched: 10. Germline V gene lookup returns CDR1 MNHEY and CDR2 SMNVEV (reference sequence).

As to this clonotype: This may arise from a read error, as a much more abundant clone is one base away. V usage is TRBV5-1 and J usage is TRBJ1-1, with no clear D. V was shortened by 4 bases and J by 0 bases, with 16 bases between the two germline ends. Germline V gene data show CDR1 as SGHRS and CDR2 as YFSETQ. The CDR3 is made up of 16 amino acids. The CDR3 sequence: CASSSRGKIMNTEAFF. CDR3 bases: TGCGCCAGCAGCAGCCGGGGTAAGATTATGAACACTGAAGCTTTCTTT. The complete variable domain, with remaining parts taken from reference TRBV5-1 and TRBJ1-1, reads KAGVTQTPRYLIKTRGQQVTLSCSPISGHRSVSWYQQTPGQGLQFLFEYFSETQRNKGNFPGRFSGRQFSNSRSEMNVSTLELGDSALYLCASSSRGKIMNTEAFFGQGTRLTVV.

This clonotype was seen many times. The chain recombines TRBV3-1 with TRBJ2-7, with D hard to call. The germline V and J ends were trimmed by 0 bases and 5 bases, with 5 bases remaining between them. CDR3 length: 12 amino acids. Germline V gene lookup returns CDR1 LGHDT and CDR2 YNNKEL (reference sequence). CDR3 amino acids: CASSQDGHEQYF. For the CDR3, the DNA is TGTGCCAGCAGCCAAGATGGCCACGAGCAGTACTTC.

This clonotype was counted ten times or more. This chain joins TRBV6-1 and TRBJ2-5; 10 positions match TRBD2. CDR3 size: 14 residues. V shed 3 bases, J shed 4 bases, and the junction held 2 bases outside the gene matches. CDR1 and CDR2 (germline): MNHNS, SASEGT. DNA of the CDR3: TGTGCCAGCAGTGAGGCTAGCGGGAGAGAGACCCAGTACTTC. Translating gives CASSEASGRETQYF.

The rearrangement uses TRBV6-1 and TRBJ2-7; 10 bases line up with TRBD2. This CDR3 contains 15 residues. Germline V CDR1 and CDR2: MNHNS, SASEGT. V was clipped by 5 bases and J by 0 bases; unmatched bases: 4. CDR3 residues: CASSNQREGSYEQYF. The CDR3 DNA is TGTGCCAGCAGTAACCAGCGGGAGGGCTCCTACGAGCAGTACTTC.

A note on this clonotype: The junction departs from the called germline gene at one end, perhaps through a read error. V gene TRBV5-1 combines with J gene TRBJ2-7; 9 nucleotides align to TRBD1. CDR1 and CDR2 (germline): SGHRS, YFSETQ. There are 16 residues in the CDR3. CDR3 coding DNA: TGTGCCAGCAGCGCCTCATCCGGGACAGGGAGCTACGAGCAGTACTTC. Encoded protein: CASSASSGTGSYEQYF.

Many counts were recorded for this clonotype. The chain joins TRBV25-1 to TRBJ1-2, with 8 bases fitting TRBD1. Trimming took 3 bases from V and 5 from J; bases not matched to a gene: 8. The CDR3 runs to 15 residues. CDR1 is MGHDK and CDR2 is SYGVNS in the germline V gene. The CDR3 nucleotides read TGTGCCAGCAGTGAGGCGGGGACAGGCCCTTATGGCTACACCTTC. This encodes CASSEAGTGPYGYTF.

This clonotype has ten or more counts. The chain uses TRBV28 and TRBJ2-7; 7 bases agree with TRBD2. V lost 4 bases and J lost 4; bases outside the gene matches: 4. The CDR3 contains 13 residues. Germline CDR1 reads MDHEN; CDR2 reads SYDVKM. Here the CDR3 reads CASSYGGGYEQYF. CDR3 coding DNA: TGTGCCAGCAGTTACGGCGGGGGATACGAGCAGTACTTC. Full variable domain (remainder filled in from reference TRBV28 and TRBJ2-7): DVKVTQSSRYLVKRTGEKVFLECVQDMDHENMFWYRQDPGLGLRLIYFSYDVKMKEKGDIPEGYSVSREKKERFSLILESASTNQTSMYLCASSYGGGYEQYFGPGTRLTVT.

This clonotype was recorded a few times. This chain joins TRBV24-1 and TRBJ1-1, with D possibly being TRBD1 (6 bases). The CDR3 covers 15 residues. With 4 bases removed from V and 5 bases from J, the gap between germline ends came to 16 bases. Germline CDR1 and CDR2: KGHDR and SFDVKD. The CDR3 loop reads CATSDTTGKGTEAFF. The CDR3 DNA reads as TGTGCCACCAGTGACACCACAGGGAAAGGTACTGAAGCTTTCTTT.

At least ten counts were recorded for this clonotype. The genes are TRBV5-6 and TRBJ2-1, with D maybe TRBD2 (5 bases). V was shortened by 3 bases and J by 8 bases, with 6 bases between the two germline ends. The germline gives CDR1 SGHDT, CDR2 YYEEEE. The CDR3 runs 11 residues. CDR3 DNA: TGTGCCAGCAGCTCGGAGGATGAGCAGTTCTTC. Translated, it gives CASSSEDEQFF.

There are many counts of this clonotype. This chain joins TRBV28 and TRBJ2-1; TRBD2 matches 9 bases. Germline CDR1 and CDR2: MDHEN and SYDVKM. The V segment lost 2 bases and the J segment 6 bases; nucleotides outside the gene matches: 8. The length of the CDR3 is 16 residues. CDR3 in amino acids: CASSLGREGLGNEQFF. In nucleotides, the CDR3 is TGTGCCAGCAGTTTAGGGCGGGAGGGCCTGGGCAATGAGCAGTTCTTC.

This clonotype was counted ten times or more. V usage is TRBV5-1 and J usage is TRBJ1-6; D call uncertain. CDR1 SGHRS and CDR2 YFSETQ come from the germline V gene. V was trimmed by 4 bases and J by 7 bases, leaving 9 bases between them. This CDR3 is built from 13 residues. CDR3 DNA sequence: TGCGCCAGCAGCCCCGGTCCCAATTCACCCCTCCACTTT. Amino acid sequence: CASSPGPNSPLHF. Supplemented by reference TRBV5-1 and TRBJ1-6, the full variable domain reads KAGVTQTPRYLIKTRGQQVTLSCSPISGHRSVSWYQQTPGQGLQFLFEYFSETQRNKGNFPGRFSGRQFSNSRSEMNVSTLELGDSALYLCASSPGPNSPLHFGNGTRLTVT.

CDR3 coding DNA: TGTGCCAGCAGCCAAGGAGTAACGGGCTCTGGGGCCAACGTCCTGACTTTC. This translates into CASSQGVTGSGANVLTF. This chain uses TRBV3-1 with TRBJ2-6; no definite D call. This CDR3 has 17 residues. Trimming cost V 1 base and J 0 bases, with 10 bases left between them. The germline V gene encodes CDR1 LGHDT and CDR2 YNNKEL (reference sequence).

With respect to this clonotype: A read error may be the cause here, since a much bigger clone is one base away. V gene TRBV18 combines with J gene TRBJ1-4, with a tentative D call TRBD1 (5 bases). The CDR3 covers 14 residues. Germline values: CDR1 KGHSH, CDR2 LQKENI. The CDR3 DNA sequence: TGTGCCAGCTCACCCTTCGACAGTAATGAAAAACTGCTTTTT. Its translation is CASSPFDSNEKLLF.

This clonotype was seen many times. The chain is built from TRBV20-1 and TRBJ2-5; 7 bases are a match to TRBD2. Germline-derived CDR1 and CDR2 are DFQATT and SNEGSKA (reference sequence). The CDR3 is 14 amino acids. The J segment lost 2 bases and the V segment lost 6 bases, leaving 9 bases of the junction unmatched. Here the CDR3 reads CSANLLASQETQYF. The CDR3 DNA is TGCAGTGCCAATCTACTAGCGTCTCAAGAGACCCAGTACTTC.

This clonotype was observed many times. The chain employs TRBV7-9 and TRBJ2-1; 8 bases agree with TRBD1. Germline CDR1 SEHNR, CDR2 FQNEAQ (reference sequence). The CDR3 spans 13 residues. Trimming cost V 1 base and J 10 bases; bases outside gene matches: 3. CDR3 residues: CASSLGWTGEQFF. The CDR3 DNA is TGTGCCAGCAGCTTAGGGTGGACAGGGGAGCAGTTCTTC.

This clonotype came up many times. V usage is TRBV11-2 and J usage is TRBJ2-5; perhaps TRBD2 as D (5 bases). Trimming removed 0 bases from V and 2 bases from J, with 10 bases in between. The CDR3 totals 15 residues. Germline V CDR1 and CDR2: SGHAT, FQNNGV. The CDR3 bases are TGTGCCAGCAGCTTAGATCAAGGGAGTCAAGAGACCCAGTACTTC. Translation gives CASSLDQGSQETQYF.

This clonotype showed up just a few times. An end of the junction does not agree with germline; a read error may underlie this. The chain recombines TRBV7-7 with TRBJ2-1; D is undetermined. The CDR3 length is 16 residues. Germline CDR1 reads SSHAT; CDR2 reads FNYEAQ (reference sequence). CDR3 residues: CASSPKSGTSYNEQFF. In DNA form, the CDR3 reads TGTGCTAGCAGCCCGAAATCGGGCACATCCTACAATGAGCAGTTCTTC.

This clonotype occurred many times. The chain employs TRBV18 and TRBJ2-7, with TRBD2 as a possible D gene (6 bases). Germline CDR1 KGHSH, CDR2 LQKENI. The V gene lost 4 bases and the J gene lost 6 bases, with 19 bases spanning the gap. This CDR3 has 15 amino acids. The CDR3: CASSRSGETPLEQYF. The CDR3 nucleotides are TGTGCCAGCTCACGTTCGGGGGAAACCCCCCTCGAGCAGTACTTC.